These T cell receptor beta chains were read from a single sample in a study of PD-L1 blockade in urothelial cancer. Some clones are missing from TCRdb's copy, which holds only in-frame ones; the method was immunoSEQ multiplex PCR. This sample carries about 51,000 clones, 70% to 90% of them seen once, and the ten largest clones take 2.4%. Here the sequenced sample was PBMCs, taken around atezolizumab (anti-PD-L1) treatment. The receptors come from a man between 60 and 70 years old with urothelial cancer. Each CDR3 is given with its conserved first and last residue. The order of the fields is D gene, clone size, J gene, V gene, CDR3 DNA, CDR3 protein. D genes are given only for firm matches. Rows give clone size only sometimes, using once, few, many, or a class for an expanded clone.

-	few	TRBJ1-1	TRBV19	TGTGCCAGTAGTGGTGGACAGGCTTTCTTT	CASSGGQAFF
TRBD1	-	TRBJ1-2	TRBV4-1	TGCGCCAGCAGCCCCCCAGGGGCCAGGGGGAATGTCTATGGCTACACCTTC	CASSPPGARGNVYGYTF
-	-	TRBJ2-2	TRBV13	TGTGCCAGCAGCCTACCGACAGGAACGAACACCGGGGAGCTGTTTTTT	CASSLPTGTNTGELFF
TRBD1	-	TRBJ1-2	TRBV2	TGTGCCAGCAGTGGGGACAGGGGCTACTATGGCTACACCTTC	CASSGDRGYYGYTF
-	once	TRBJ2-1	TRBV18	TGTGCCAGCTCACCAGAGGGGAGGAATGAGCAGTTCTTC	CASSPEGRNEQFF
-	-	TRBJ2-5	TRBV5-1	TGCGCCAGCAGCGCCGCGGAAGGCCCCGAGACCCAGTACTTC	CASSAAEGPETQYF
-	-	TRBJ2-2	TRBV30	TGTGCCTGGAGTAGAATAGCGGACACCGGGGAGCTGTTTTTT	CAWSRIADTGELFF
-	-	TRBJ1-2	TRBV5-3	TGTGCCAGAAGTTCGGAGGGGATTCACGATGGCTACACCTTC	CARSSEGIHDGYTF
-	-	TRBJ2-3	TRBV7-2	TGTGCCAGCAGCTGGGGACACTCCACAGATACGCAGTATTTT	CASSWGHSTDTQYF
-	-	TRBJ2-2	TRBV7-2	TGTGCCAGCAGCACCCGCCTAGGGGCGGATACTGGGACCGGGGAGCTGTTTTTT	CASSTRLGADTGTGELFF